The next 15 T cell receptor beta chains were all read from a single sample in a study of blood T cells in healthy people across ages. Combining a sample-barcoded 5' primer with a J-beta primer mix, a second PCR ran for roughly 7 to 11 cycles. TCRdb redid the calling of the 5' RACE reads with MiXCR, one entry per CDR3 protein. The data hold 1.5 million to 1.9 million distinct CDR3 sequences, with less than 45% observed a single time. Material: blood. The receptors derive from a woman aged 18-30 years in good health.

The CDR3 region is CASSTPTSGGYEQYF. The CDR3, as DNA: TGCGCCAGCAGCACCCCGACTAGCGGGGGTTACGAGCAGTACTTC. This chain connects TRBV4-1 to TRBJ2-7, with 12 bases aligning to TRBD2. CDR1 is MGHRA, CDR2 YSYEKL, per germline. The CDR3 runs 15 residues. Germline trimming cut 5 bases from V and 4 bases from J; bases unmatched to any gene: 6.

The genes are TRBV15 and TRBJ2-5, with 7 bases aligning to TRBD2. With V trimmed by 0 bases and J by 2 bases, 6 bases remained unmatched. This CDR3 contains 16 residues. Germline V gene lookup returns CDR1 LNHNV and CDR2 YYDKDF (reference sequence). In nucleotides, the CDR3 is TGTGCCACCAGCAGAGATTTGGGGGGGGGACAAGAGACCCAGTACTTC. Translating it yields CATSRDLGGGQETQYF.

The chain recombines TRBV28 with TRBJ1-1; D may be TRBD1 (6 bases). Trimming left V 3 bases short and J 0 bases short, with 11 bases between. The CDR3 loop spans 15 amino acids. Germline CDR1 reads MDHEN; CDR2 reads SYDVKM. The CDR3 bases are TGTGCCAGCAGTTTTCACGACAGGTTGAACACTGAAGCTTTCTTT. Its translation: CASSFHDRLNTEAFF.

In DNA, the CDR3 is TGTGCCAGCAGTTTAAAGGGGGTAAGGGACAATGAGCAGTTCTTC. Protein: CASSLKGVRDNEQFF. J is TRBJ2-1 and V is TRBV12-3 or TRBV12-4; weak D call: TRBD1 (6 bases). There are 15 residues in the CDR3. Trimming pared 2 bases from V and 5 bases from J, leaving 13 bases between.

This clonotype was seen only a few times. V and J are TRBV20-1 and TRBJ2-5; no clear D gene. Per the germline V gene, CDR1 is DFQATT and CDR2 is SNEGSKA (reference sequence). The CDR3 length is 13 residues. The V end lost 0 bases, the J end lost 5 bases, and 10 bases lay between the germline ends. The CDR3 reads CSARDASRETQYF. CDR3 coding DNA: TGCAGTGCTAGAGATGCTAGTCGGGAGACCCAGTACTTC.

This chain links TRBV6-2 or TRBV6-3 with TRBJ1-5; TRBD1 matches 8 bases. Germline lookup yields CDR1 MNHEY and CDR2 SVGEGT. The CDR3 has 14 residues. V lost 6 bases, J lost 2 bases, and 3 bases stayed unmatched. The DNA for the CDR3 is TGTGCCAGCAGACTACAGGGGGGCAATCAGCCCCAGCATTTT. It codes for CASRLQGGNQPQHF.

This clonotype has only a few counts. V and J are TRBV3-1 and TRBJ2-2, with a tentative D call TRBD2 (6 bases). Trimming cost V 1 base and J 3 bases, with 21 bases left between them. Looked up from germline, CDR1 is LGHDT and CDR2 is YNNKEL (reference sequence). The CDR3 has 19 residues. The CDR3 here is CASSQVWDLAPLDTGELFF. Written as DNA, the CDR3 is TGTGCCAGCAGCCAAGTGTGGGACTTAGCCCCTTTGGACACCGGGGAGCTGTTTTTT.

The genes are TRBV28 and TRBJ2-7; unclear D gene. The germline CDR1 and CDR2 sequences are MDHEN and SYDVKM. Trimming left V 4 bases short and J 3 bases short, with 13 bases between. This CDR3 is 14 amino acids long. The CDR3, as DNA: TGTGCCAGCAGTTCGGGCCCAACGGTCTACGAGCAGTACTTC. Protein product: CASSSGPTVYEQYF. The whole variable domain, filled in from reference TRBV28 and TRBJ2-7, reads DVKVTQSSRYLVKRTGEKVFLECVQDMDHENMFWYRQDPGLGLRLIYFSYDVKMKEKGDIPEGYSVSREKKERFSLILESASTNQTSMYLCASSSGPTVYEQYFGPGTRLTVT.

This sequence joins TRBV20-1 and TRBJ2-7; TRBD2 matches at 7 bases. V gave up 6 bases and J gave up 1 base; unmatched junction bases: 9. CDR1 and CDR2 from the germline V gene are DFQATT and SNEGSKA (reference sequence). The length of the CDR3 is 14 residues. CDR3 coding DNA: TGCAGTGCCCGACGCGGGGGACTATCCTACGAGCAGTACTTC. Translation gives CSARRGGLSYEQYF.

This rearrangement joins TRBV6-4 to TRBJ2-1; D remains ambiguous. The CDR3 is 13 amino acids. V was trimmed by 2 bases and J by 3 bases, leaving 5 bases between them. Germline values: CDR1 MRHNA, CDR2 SNTAGT. This CDR3 reads CASSDDNYNEQFF. DNA of the CDR3: TGTGCCAGCAGTGACGACAACTACAATGAGCAGTTCTTC.

About this clonotype itself: This sequence may be a read error, since a much larger clone differs from it by one base. As DNA, the CDR3 is TGCAACGTCGCCCGCCCAGCGGGGGGCACAGATACGCAGTATTTT. Its protein is CNVARPAGGTDTQYF. The rearrangement links TRBV29-1 to TRBJ2-3, with 8 positions matching TRBD2. The CDR3 has 15 residues. Germline CDR1 is SQVTM and CDR2 is ANQGSEA.

This rearrangement joins TRBV5-1 to TRBJ1-1, with D unresolved. Per the germline V gene, CDR1 is SGHRS and CDR2 is YFSETQ. V lost 0 bases, J lost 1 base, and 7 bases lay in between. This CDR3 is 14 amino acids long. The CDR3 sequence: CASSLALSNTEAFF. DNA for the CDR3: TGCGCCAGCAGCTTGGCCCTCTCGAACACTGAAGCTTTCTTT.

This clonotype was seen a few times. This chain connects TRBV13 to TRBJ1-2; TRBD1 matches 8 bases. V shed 2 bases, J shed 2 bases, and the junction held 4 bases outside the gene matches. Germline CDR1 and CDR2: PRHDT and FYEKMQ (reference sequence). The CDR3 totals 15 residues. The DNA for the CDR3 is TGTGCCAGCAGCTTATTGGACAGGGTAAACTATGGCTACACCTTC. The encoded protein is CASSLLDRVNYGYTF.

The rearrangement uses TRBV7-9 and TRBJ1-5, with D perhaps matching TRBD1 (6 bases). Germline CDR1 is SEHNR and CDR2 is FQNEAQ (reference sequence). The CDR3 extends over 16 amino acids. The ends were cut back, 0 bases at V and 3 bases at J, with 12 bases in the middle. This CDR3 is CASSLAGRGVNQPQHF. As DNA, the CDR3 is TGTGCCAGCAGCTTAGCGGGGAGGGGGGTCAATCAGCCCCAGCATTTT.

This sequence joins TRBV27 and TRBJ2-3, with D possibly called TRBD1 or TRBD2 (6 bases each). The CDR3 contains 15 residues. V was trimmed by 4 bases and J by 3 bases, leaving 14 bases between them. Germline V CDR1 and CDR2: MNHEY, SMNVEV (reference sequence). The CDR3 protein is CASSSPGGQTDTQYF. CDR3 DNA sequence: TGTGCCAGCAGTTCCCCCGGGGGCCAAACAGATACGCAGTATTTT.